This T cell receptor (beta chain) emerged from a study of beta chain features in type 1 diabetes. Study details: Age, gender and cell yields were similar between patients and healthy donors. The study, taken as a whole, reports: Insertions at VDJ junctions were less frequent in type 1 diabetes patients. These patients also deleted more nucleotides at the same junctions. Healthy donors had naive, central memory and Treg TCRB repertoires that appeared less similar than those seen among patients. In every one of the four CD4+ subsets, TCRB CDR3s were moderately but significantly shorter in Type 1 diabetes patients.

Worth noting for this clone: Its antigen is still unknown.

V lost 0 bases, J lost 3 bases, and 6 bases lay in between. The CDR3 spans 14 residues. Looked up from germline, CDR1 is SNHLY and CDR2 is FYNNEI. Sequencing targeted expressed TCRB transcripts, as all isolated RNA had been reverse transcribed. Assay: immunoSEQ multiplex PCR; the TCRdb copy retains only in-frame clones and omits some. The repertoire holds some 150,000 clones, with 8.5% to 10% as singletons. A heparinised blood draw that averaged about 110 mL was obtained once from each donor. The clonotype originates from a woman in her twenties or thirties with type 1 diabetes. This sequence joins TRBV2 and TRBJ1-5; a weak D match, TRBD1 (5 bases). Sequencing was carried out using central memory CD4+ T cells from blood. DNA of the CDR3: TGTGCCAGCAGTGAAGCGACAGTCAATCAGCCCCAGCATTTT. Its protein is CASSEATVNQPQHF.